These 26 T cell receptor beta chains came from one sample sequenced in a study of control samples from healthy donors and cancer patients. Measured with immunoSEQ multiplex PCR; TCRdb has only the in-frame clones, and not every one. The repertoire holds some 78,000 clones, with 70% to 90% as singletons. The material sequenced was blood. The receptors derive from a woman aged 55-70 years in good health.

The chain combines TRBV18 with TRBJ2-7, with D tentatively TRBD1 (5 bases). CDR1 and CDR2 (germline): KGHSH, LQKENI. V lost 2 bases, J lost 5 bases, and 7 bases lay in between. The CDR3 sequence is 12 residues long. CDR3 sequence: CASSPRGDEQYF. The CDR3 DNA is TGTGCCAGCTCACCAAGGGGCGACGAGCAGTACTTC.

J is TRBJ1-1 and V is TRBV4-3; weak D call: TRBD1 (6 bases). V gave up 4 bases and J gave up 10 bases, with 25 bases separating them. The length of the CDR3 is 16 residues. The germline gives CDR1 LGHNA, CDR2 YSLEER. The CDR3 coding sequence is TGCGCCAGCAGCCCACTGTACAGGGTGGGTATAGTAGGAGCTTTCTTT. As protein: CASSPLYRVGIVGAFF.

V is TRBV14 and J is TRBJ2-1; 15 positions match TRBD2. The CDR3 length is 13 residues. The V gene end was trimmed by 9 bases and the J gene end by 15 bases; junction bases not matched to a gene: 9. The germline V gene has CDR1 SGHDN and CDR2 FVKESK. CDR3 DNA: TGTGCCAGTGGAGGGACTAGCGGGGGGCGTCCGTTCTTC. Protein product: CASGGTSGGRPFF.

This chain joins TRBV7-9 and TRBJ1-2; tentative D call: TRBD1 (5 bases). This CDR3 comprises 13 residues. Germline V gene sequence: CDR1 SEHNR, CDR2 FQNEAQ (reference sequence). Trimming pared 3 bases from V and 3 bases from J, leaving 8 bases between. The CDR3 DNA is TGTGCCAGCAGCTTTTTGGGGGACTATGGCTACACCTTC. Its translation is CASSFLGDYGYTF.

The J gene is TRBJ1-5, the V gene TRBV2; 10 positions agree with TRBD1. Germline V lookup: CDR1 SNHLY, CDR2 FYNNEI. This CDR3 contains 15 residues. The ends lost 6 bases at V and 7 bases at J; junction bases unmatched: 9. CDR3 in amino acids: CASSGDRGRFQPQHF. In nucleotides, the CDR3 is TGTGCCAGCAGCGGGGACAGGGGTCGTTTCCAGCCCCAGCATTTT.

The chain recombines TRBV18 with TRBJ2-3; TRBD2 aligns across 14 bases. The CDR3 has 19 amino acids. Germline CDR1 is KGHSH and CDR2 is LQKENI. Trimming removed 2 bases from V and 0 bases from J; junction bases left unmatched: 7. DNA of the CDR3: TGTGCCAGCTCACCAAAGGGGACTAGCGGGGGCCCTAGCACAGATACGCAGTATTTT. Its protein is CASSPKGTSGGPSTDTQYF.

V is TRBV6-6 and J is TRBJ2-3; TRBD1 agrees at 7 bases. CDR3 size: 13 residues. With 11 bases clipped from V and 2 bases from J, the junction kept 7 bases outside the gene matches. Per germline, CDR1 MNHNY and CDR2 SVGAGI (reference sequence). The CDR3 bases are TGTGCCTCCGAAGGGGGCACCACAGATACGCAGTATTTT. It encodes CASEGGTTDTQYF.

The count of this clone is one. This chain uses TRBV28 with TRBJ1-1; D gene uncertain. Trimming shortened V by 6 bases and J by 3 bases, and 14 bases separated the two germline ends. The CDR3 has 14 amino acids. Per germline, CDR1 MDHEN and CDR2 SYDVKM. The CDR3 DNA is TGTGCCAGCAGATCCACCCTTTCGGACACTGAAGCTTTCTTT. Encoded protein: CASRSTLSDTEAFF. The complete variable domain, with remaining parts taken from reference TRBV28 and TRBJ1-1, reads DVKVTQSSRYLVKRTGEKVFLECVQDMDHENMFWYRQDPGLGLRLIYFSYDVKMKEKGDIPEGYSVSREKKERFSLILESASTNQTSMYLCASRSTLSDTEAFFGQGTRLTVV.

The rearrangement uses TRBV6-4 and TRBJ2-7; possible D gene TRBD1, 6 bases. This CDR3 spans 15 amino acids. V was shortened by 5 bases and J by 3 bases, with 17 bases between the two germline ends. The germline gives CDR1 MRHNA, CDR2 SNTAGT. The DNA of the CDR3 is TGTGCCAGCAGTTCCGGGACACTCGGTTTCTACGAGCAGTACTTC. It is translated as CASSSGTLGFYEQYF.

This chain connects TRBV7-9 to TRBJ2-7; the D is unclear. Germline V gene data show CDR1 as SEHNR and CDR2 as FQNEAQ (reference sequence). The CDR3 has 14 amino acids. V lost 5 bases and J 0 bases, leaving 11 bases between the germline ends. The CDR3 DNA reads TGTGCCAGCAGCCCCCCTCGGGTCTCCTACGAGCAGTACTTC. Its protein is CASSPPRVSYEQYF.

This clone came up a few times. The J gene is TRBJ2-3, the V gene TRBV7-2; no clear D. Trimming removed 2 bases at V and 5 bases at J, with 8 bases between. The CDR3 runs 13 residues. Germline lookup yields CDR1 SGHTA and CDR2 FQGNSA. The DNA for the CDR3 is TGTGCCAGCAGCTTAAGGTGGGGAGATACGCAGTATTTT. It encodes CASSLRWGDTQYF.

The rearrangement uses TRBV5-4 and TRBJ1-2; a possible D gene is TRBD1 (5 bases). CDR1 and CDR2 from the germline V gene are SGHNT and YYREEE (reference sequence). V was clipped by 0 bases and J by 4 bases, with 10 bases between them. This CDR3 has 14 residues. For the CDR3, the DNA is TGTGCCAGCAGCTTGGCTCGGCAGGGCTATGGCTACACCTTC. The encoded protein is CASSLARQGYGYTF.

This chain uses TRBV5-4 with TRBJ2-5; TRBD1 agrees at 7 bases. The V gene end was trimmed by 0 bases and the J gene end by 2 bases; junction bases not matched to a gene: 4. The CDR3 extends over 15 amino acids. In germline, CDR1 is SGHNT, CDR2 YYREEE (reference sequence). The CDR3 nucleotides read TGTGCCAGCAGCTTGGCGCTCAGGGGGCAAGAGACCCAGTACTTC. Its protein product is CASSLALRGQETQYF.

This CDR3 reads CASSQEGHPQETQYF. CDR3 nucleotide sequence: TGTGCCAGCAGCCAAGAGGGACACCCACAAGAGACCCAGTACTTC. The chain combines TRBV4-2 with TRBJ2-5; weak D call: TRBD1 (6 bases). The V gene's germline CDR1 is LGHNA and CDR2 YNFKEQ. V lost 0 bases and J 2 bases, leaving 10 bases between the germline ends. The CDR3 is 15 amino acids.

CDR3 DNA sequence: TGTGCCAGCAGTATTAGTGGGAGCTCCTACGAGCAGTACTTC. Translation: CASSISGSSYEQYF. The genes are TRBV28 and TRBJ2-7, with D possibly being TRBD2 (5 bases). The CDR3 contains 14 residues. From germline, CDR1 is MDHEN and CDR2 SYDVKM. V was clipped by 5 bases and J by 0 bases, with 11 bases between them.

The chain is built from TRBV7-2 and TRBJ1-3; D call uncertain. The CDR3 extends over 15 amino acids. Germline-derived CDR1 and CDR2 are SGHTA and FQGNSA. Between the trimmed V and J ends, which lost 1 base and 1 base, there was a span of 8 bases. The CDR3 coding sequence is TGTGCCAGCAGCTTAGTCCCCGGGTCTGGAAACACCATATATTTT. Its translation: CASSLVPGSGNTIYF.

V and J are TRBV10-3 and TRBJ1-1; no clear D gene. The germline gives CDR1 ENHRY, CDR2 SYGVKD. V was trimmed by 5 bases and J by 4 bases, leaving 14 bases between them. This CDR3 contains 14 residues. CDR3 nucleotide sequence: TGTGCCATCAGTCAGCCAAATCGGGGCACTGAAGCTTTCTTT. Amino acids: CAISQPNRGTEAFF.

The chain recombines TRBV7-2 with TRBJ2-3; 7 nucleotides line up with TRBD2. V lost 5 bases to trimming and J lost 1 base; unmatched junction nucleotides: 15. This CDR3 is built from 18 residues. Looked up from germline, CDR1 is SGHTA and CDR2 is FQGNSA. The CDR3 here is CASSELTPGGLGTDTQYF. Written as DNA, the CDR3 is TGTGCCAGCAGCGAACTAACCCCGGGGGGTCTTGGCACAGATACGCAGTATTTT.

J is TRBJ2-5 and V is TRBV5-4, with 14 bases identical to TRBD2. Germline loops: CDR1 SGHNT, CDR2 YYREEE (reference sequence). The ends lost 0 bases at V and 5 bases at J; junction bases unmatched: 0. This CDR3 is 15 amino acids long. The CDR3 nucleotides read TGTGCCAGCAGCTTGGGACTAGCGGGGGGGGAGACCCAGTACTTC. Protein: CASSLGLAGGETQYF. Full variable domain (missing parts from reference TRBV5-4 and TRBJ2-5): ETGVTQSPTHLIKTRGQQVTLRCSSQSGHNTVSWYQQALGQGPQFIFQYYREEENGRGNFPPRFSGLQFPNYSSELNVNALELDDSALYLCASSLGLAGGETQYFGPGTRLLVL.

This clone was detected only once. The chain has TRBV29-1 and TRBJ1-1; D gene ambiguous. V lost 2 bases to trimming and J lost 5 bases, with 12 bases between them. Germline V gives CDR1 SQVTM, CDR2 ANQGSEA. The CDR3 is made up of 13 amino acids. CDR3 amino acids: CSVERPGFTEAFF. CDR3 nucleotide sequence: TGCAGCGTTGAAAGGCCGGGTTTTACTGAAGCTTTCTTT.

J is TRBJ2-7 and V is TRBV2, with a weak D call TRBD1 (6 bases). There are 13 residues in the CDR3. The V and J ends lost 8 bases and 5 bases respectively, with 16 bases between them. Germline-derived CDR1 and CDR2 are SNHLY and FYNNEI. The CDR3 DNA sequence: TGTGCCAGCGGACAGTATTGGGCCGACGAGCAGTACTTC. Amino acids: CASGQYWADEQYF.

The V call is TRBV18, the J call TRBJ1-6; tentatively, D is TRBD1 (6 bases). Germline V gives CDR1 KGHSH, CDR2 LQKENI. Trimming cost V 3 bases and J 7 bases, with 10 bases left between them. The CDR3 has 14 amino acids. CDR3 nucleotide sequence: TGTGCCAGCTCACCGGACAGCACCAATTCACCCCTCCACTTT. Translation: CASSPDSTNSPLHF.

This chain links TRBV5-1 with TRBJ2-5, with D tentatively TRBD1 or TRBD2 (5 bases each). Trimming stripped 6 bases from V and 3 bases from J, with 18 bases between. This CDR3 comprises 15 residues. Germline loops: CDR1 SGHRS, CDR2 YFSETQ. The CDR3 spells CASKGPGSAEETQYF. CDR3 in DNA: TGCGCCAGCAAGGGGCCGGGTAGCGCCGAAGAGACCCAGTACTTC. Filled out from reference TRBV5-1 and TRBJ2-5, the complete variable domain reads KAGVTQTPRYLIKTRGQQVTLSCSPISGHRSVSWYQQTPGQGLQFLFEYFSETQRNKGNFPGRFSGRQFSNSRSEMNVSTLELGDSALYLCASKGPGSAEETQYFGPGTRLLVL.

The CDR3 nucleotides are TGCGCCAGCAGTCGAGACCGAGGATGGGGCTACACCTTC. Protein product: CASSRDRGWGYTF. The chain employs TRBV5-1 and TRBJ1-2; D not resolved. The ends were cut back, 5 bases at V and 8 bases at J, with 16 bases in the middle. CDR1 is SGHRS and CDR2 is YFSETQ in the germline V gene. This CDR3 has 13 amino acids.

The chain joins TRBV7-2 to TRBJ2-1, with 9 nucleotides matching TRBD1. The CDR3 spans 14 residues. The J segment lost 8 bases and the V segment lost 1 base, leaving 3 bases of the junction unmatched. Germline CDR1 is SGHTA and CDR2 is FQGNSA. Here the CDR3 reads CASSLGTGVDEQFF. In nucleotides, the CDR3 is TGTGCCAGCAGCTTAGGGACAGGGGTCGATGAGCAGTTCTTC.

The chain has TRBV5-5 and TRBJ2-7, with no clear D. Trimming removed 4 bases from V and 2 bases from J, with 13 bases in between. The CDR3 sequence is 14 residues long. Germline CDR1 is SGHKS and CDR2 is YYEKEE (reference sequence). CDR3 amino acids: CASSPVGAAYEQYF. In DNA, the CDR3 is TGTGCCAGCAGCCCGGTAGGCGCAGCCTACGAGCAGTACTTC.